What follows are 23 T cell receptor beta chains derived from one specimen sequenced in a study of T cells in Graves' hyperthyroidism and ophthalmopathy. Amplified TCR beta CDR3 regions came from RNA transcripts. HTBI primers drove first-round RT-PCR of the TCR CDR3. TCRdb reprocessed the multiplex PCR reads with MiXCR, giving one entry per CDR3 protein. The sample yields about 560,000 distinct CDR3 sequences, 16% seen once. Sequencing input: blood. The receptors were sampled from a woman aged 18-29 years with Graves' hyperthyroidism.

Details on this clonotype: This could be a read error, since a much larger clone is one nucleotide away. The CDR3: CASSPPDSCNEKLFF. In nucleotides, the CDR3 is TGTGCCAGCTCACCACCGGACAGCTGTAATGAAAAACTGTTTTTT. The J gene is TRBJ1-4, the V gene TRBV18; tentative D call: TRBD1 (6 bases). CDR3 size: 15 residues. Between the trimmed V and J ends, which lost 0 bases and 4 bases, there was a span of 9 bases. Germline V CDR1 and CDR2: KGHSH, LQKENI.

This clonotype occurred a few times. At one boundary the junction diverges from the germline segment, which might be a read error. The rearrangement links TRBV6-1 to TRBJ1-1; 9 positions agree with TRBD1. Germline V gene lookup returns CDR1 MNHNS and CDR2 SASEGT. The CDR3 spans 18 residues. The CDR3, as DNA: TGTGCCGGCAGAAACCCCCCCGGGACAGGGAAGGCGAACACTGAAGCTTTCTTT. Protein: CAGRNPPGTGKANTEAFF.

This clonotype was seen only a few times. This chain uses TRBV6-1 with TRBJ1-5; possible D gene TRBD1, 5 bases. This CDR3 is built from 14 residues. Looked up from germline, CDR1 is MNHNS and CDR2 is SASEGT. V was shortened by 6 bases and J by 6 bases, with 15 bases between the two germline ends. Here the CDR3 reads CASSAGLTIQPQHF. The CDR3 bases are TGTGCCAGCAGCGCAGGGCTTACTATTCAGCCCCAGCATTTT.

This clonotype was counted between two and nine times. The rearrangement links TRBV7-2 to TRBJ1-4, with D tentatively TRBD1 (5 bases). This CDR3 has 15 amino acids. The germline CDR1 and CDR2 sequences are SGHTA and FQGNSA. Trimming removed 6 bases at V and 6 bases at J, with 17 bases between. CDR3 in amino acids: CASSPQEGFYEKLFF. The CDR3 region has the DNA TGTGCCAGCAGTCCACAGGAGGGGTTTTATGAAAAACTGTTTTTT.

The J gene is TRBJ1-4, the V gene TRBV15; D uncertain. The CDR3 consists of 13 residues. Germline values: CDR1 LNHNV, CDR2 YYDKDF (reference sequence). V lost 9 bases to trimming and J lost 10 bases, with 18 bases between them. CDR3 nucleotide sequence: TGTGCCACGGCACGCATGGGATCCGGAAAACTGTTTTTT. This translates into CATARMGSGKLFF.

This clonotype has more than one count but fewer than ten. A much larger clone sits a single nucleotide away, making a read error possible. The chain employs TRBV11-2 and TRBJ2-3; D ambiguous. This CDR3 is 15 amino acids long. Trimming removed 2 bases at V and 6 bases at J, with 15 bases between. CDR1 is SGHAT and CDR2 is FQNNGV in the germline V gene. The CDR3 DNA is TGTGCCAGCAGCTTATCCGGCCAACCCTGGGATACGCAGTATTTT. This sequence encodes CASSLSGQPWDTQYF. The complete variable domain, with remaining parts taken from reference TRBV11-2 and TRBJ2-3, reads EAGVAQSPRYKIIEKRQSVAFWCNPISGHATLYWYQQILGQGPKLLIQFQNNGVVDDSQLPKDRFSAERLKGVDSTLKIQPAKLEDSAVYLCASSLSGQPWDTQYFGPGTRLTVL.

This clonotype was observed a few times. This rearrangement joins TRBV6-5 to TRBJ2-7; maybe TRBD1 (6 bases). The V gene's germline CDR1 is MNHEY and CDR2 SVGAGI. The CDR3 covers 14 residues. V was trimmed by 0 bases and J by 6 bases, leaving 12 bases between them. CDR3 amino acids: CASSYSGQPGEQYF. The CDR3 DNA sequence: TGTGCCAGCAGTTACTCAGGACAGCCTGGCGAGCAGTACTTC.

This clonotype was seen repeatedly, ten times or more. V usage is TRBV20-1 and J usage is TRBJ1-1; D not resolved. Germline V gives CDR1 DFQATT, CDR2 SNEGSKA (reference sequence). V shed 2 bases and J shed 1 base, with 5 bases lying between them. CDR3 size: 12 residues. The DNA of the CDR3 is TGCAGTGCTAGACGGGGGAACACTGAAGCTTTCTTT. It is translated as CSARRGNTEAFF.

This clonotype has only a few counts. The chain couples TRBV6-1 to TRBJ2-7; 8 nucleotides agree with TRBD2. The V gene end was trimmed by 2 bases and the J gene end by 6 bases; junction bases not matched to a gene: 9. This CDR3 is built from 15 residues. CDR1 and CDR2 (germline): MNHNS, SASEGT. The CDR3 sequence is CASSELGLELSEQYF. As DNA, the CDR3 is TGTGCCAGCAGTGAACTGGGACTAGAGCTTTCCGAGCAGTACTTC.

In this sample, this clonotype turned up many times. The chain combines TRBV29-1 with TRBJ1-1; weak D call: TRBD1 (6 bases). Germline lookup yields CDR1 SQVTM and CDR2 ANQGSEA. This CDR3 region has 12 residues. V was pared by 2 bases and J by 6 bases, with 10 bases between. The CDR3 DNA sequence: TGCAGCGTTGAAAGGGGGGGGCCTGAAGCTTTCTTT. Translated, it gives CSVERGGPEAFF.

This clonotype was found many times. This sequence joins TRBV20-1 and TRBJ2-5; no clear D gene. Germline V gene lookup returns CDR1 DFQATT and CDR2 SNEGSKA (reference sequence). The CDR3 contains 12 residues. Trimming took off 3 bases at V and 9 bases at J, with 14 bases between the two ends. The CDR3 here is CSASLVGEAQYF. The DNA of the CDR3 is TGCAGTGCTAGTCTGGTCGGCGAGGCCCAGTACTTC.

The chain has TRBV27 and TRBJ2-7; 8 bases align to TRBD1. Germline CDR1 MNHEY, CDR2 SMNVEV (reference sequence). V lost 0 bases, J lost 0 bases, and 4 bases stayed unmatched. The CDR3 extends over 16 amino acids. CDR3 region: CASSLSAGQVSYEQYF. CDR3 nucleotide sequence: TGTGCCAGCAGTTTATCGGCGGGACAGGTCTCCTACGAGCAGTACTTC.

This clonotype was detected many times. The chain joins TRBV7-3 to TRBJ2-3, with D unresolved. CDR3 length: 13 amino acids. Germline values: CDR1 SGHTA, CDR2 FQGTGA. Trimming took off 6 bases at V and 6 bases at J, with 13 bases between the two ends. CDR3 region: CASSTRSWDTQYF. DNA for the CDR3: TGTGCCAGCAGTACTCGGTCCTGGGATACGCAGTATTTT.

The chain links TRBV18 to TRBJ2-3; D is undetermined. Trimming took 8 bases from V and 2 from J, leaving 11 bases between them. CDR3 length: 13 amino acids. Germline V CDR1 and CDR2: KGHSH, LQKENI. CDR3 region: CASTGSATDTQYF. CDR3 coding DNA: TGTGCCAGCACCGGATCCGCCACAGATACGCAGTATTTT.

The chain combines TRBV4-1 with TRBJ1-2; D perhaps matches TRBD1 (6 bases). V gave up 4 bases and J gave up 0 bases, with 15 bases separating them. From germline, CDR1 is MGHRA and CDR2 YSYEKL. The CDR3 covers 16 residues. The CDR3 protein is CASSREGVNSNYGYTF. The CDR3 nucleotides are TGCGCCAGCAGCCGAGAGGGGGTGAATTCTAACTATGGCTACACCTTC.

This clonotype was picked up many times. The rearrangement joins TRBV27 to TRBJ2-1; D is ambiguous. Germline values: CDR1 MNHEY, CDR2 SMNVEV (reference sequence). CDR3 size: 15 residues. V gave up 10 bases and J gave up 4 bases, with 20 bases separating them. The CDR3 DNA reads TGTGCCACCAGGTCAAGCCCAAAGGGATACAATGAGCAGTTCTTC. This encodes CATRSSPKGYNEQFF.

A few counts support this clonotype. V gene TRBV20-1 combines with J gene TRBJ2-5, with 7 bases fitting TRBD1. Germline CDR1 DFQATT, CDR2 SNEGSKA (reference sequence). The CDR3 runs 14 residues. V lost 2 bases to trimming and J lost 7 bases; unmatched junction nucleotides: 10. The CDR3 sequence is CSARLTGDPGTQYF. For the CDR3, the DNA is TGCAGTGCTAGACTTACAGGGGACCCCGGGACCCAGTACTTC.

Details on this clonotype: This could be a read error, since a much larger clone is one nucleotide away. This rearrangement joins TRBV6-4 to TRBJ2-1, with TRBD1 matching over 10 bases. This CDR3 has 14 residues. Germline assignment: CDR1 MRHNA and CDR2 SNTAGT. V was pared by 7 bases and J by 4 bases, with 4 bases of the junction left unmatched. DNA of the CDR3: TGTGCCAGCAAGCCGGGACAGGGGTACAATGAGCAGTTCTTC. Translating it yields CASKPGQGYNEQFF.

This clonotype occurred many times. One end of the junction is discordant with germline, which a read error may explain. V is TRBV7-6 and J is TRBJ1-1; 7 bases agree with TRBD1. This CDR3 comprises 15 residues. Germline loops: CDR1 SGHVS, CDR2 FNYEAQ. The CDR3 DNA sequence: TGTGCCAGCAGCACCTACGGGACAGTGAATACTGAAGCTTTCTTT. Protein sequence: CASSTYGTVNTEAFF. Together with reference TRBV7-6 and TRBJ1-1, the CDR3 gives the full variable domain: GAGVSQSPRYKVTKRGQDVALRCDPISGHVSLYWYRQALGQGPEFLTYFNYEAQQDKSGLPNDRFSAERPEGSISTLTIQRTEQRDSAMYRCASSTYGTVNTEAFFGQGTRLTVV.

The V and J genes are TRBV6-1 and TRBJ2-2; weak D call: TRBD1 (6 bases). This CDR3 has 14 residues. The germline V and J ends were trimmed by 6 bases and 8 bases, with 16 bases remaining between them. Germline V lookup: CDR1 MNHNS, CDR2 SASEGT. The CDR3 DNA is TGTGCCAGCAGCGCAGGGGTTGATCGGGGGGAGCTGTTTTTT. Residues: CASSAGVDRGELFF.

This clonotype came up a few times. The chain employs TRBV6-1 and TRBJ1-2, with 9 bases identical to TRBD1. CDR1 is MNHNS, CDR2 SASEGT, per germline. This CDR3 has 15 residues. Trimming cost V 6 bases and J 1 base; bases outside gene matches: 6. CDR3 nucleotides: TGTGCCAGCAGCCCCCGACAGGGGGTTAACTATGGCTACACCTTC. It translates to CASSPRQGVNYGYTF.

This clonotype has ten or more counts. The chain uses TRBV5-5 and TRBJ2-4; D might be TRBD2 (5 bases). Germline values: CDR1 SGHKS, CDR2 YYEKEE (reference sequence). The germline V and J ends were trimmed by 4 bases and 6 bases, with 17 bases remaining between them. The length of the CDR3 is 15 residues. This CDR3 reads CASSVAPSGSNIQYF. CDR3 DNA: TGTGCCAGCAGCGTAGCCCCAAGCGGCTCAAACATTCAGTACTTC.

This clonotype was recorded once. This rearrangement joins TRBV28 to TRBJ2-7; 9 nucleotides align to TRBD2. CDR3 length: 15 amino acids. From germline, CDR1 is MDHEN and CDR2 SYDVKM. V gave up 6 bases and J gave up 2 bases; unmatched junction bases: 8. CDR3: CASSLRLADTYEQYF. The CDR3 DNA is TGTGCCAGCAGCCTTAGACTAGCGGACACCTACGAGCAGTACTTC. The whole variable domain, remainder taken from reference TRBV28 and TRBJ2-7, is DVKVTQSSRYLVKRTGEKVFLECVQDMDHENMFWYRQDPGLGLRLIYFSYDVKMKEKGDIPEGYSVSREKKERFSLILESASTNQTSMYLCASSLRLADTYEQYFGPGTRLTVT.